This T cell receptor (beta chain) was retrieved from a study of T cell repertoires in cytomegalovirus infection. The overall study: Public TCR beta signatures were indicative of both CMV infection and a matching HLA type.

MiXCR, run by TCRdb on the reads, gives a single entry per CDR3 protein. The repertoire holds some 440,000 distinct CDR3 sequences, with roughly 30% as singletons. Turning to this clonotype: Its antigen is unknown.

This CDR3 is 16 amino acids long. Trimming took 3 bases from V and 4 from J; bases not matched to a gene: 8. Germline V gene data show CDR1 as MNHNS and CDR2 as SASEGT. The study, taken as a whole, reports: Predominance within the ex vivo response was attributable to HLA-C-restricted CMV-specific TCR beta clonotypes.

Material for sequencing was PBMCs. The receptor's source is a human donor in good health (CMV status not recorded). Some clones in this sample may be carry-over from other donors' samples. The chain is built from TRBV6-1 and TRBJ2-1, with 8 nucleotides matching TRBD2. CDR3 nucleotide sequence: TGTGCCAGCAGTGATTATAGCGGGGTTCTTTACAATGAGCAGTTCTTC. Translating it yields CASSDYSGVLYNEQFF.